This TCR beta chain was identified during a study of CD4+ T cells in melanoma. The ends lost 6 bases at V and 3 bases at J; junction bases unmatched: 10. Germline lookup yields CDR1 MNHEY and CDR2 SVGAGI. There are 15 residues in the CDR3. Profiled with immunoSEQ multiplex PCR; TCRdb holds only in-frame clones, not every one. The profile shows about 20,000 clones, more than 70% of them singletons. A remark on this clone: Its antigen is unidentified.

General observations from the study: Diverse differentiation states were reported for melanoma neoantigen-specific CD4+ T cells.

The receptor's source is a human donor with melanoma. The rearrangement joins TRBV6-5 to TRBJ2-7; 8 nucleotides agree with TRBD1. CDR3 sequence (DNA): TGTGCCAGCAGCTTAGACAGGGGAACTGTCTACGAGCAGTACTTC. Amino acids: CASSLDRGTVYEQYF.